This TCR beta chain was identified in a study of T-cell reconstitution after alpha-beta-depleted transplantation in children. Between the trimmed V and J ends, which lost 1 base and 2 bases, there was a span of 5 bases. This CDR3 contains 13 residues. Germline lookup yields CDR1 KGHSH and CDR2 LQKENI. Unique molecular identifiers tagged the TCRbeta library. TCRdb reprocessed the PCR reads via MiXCR and lists one record per CDR3 protein. The repertoire holds around 400,000 distinct CDR3 sequences, with about a tenth as singletons. Ten or more counts support this clonotype. The source material was PBMCs from the stem cell graft donor, sampled from the stem cell graft. The sequence derives from a human donor who donated a stem cell graft to a child with acute myeloid leukemia. The chain employs TRBV18 and TRBJ1-1; no clear D. CDR3 amino acids: CASSPRDNTEAFF. Written as DNA, the CDR3 is TGTGCCAGCTCACCACGGGATAACACTGAAGCTTTCTTT.